These 28 T cell receptor beta chains came from one sample sequenced in a study of blood T cell repertoires in COVID-19. Libraries were prepared by immunoSEQ multiplex PCR; TCRdb keeps only in-frame clonotypes and omits some of them. This sample yields about 360,000 clones, of which approximately 87% are seen a single time; roughly 2% belongs to the top ten. The sequencing sample was made of PBMCs or T cells enriched from blood (not recorded which). The source is a man aged 35-49 years in a cohort exposed to, infected with or recovered from COVID-19 (not recorded which).

V is TRBV19 and J is TRBJ2-1; TRBD2 aligns across 7 bases. Germline V gene lookup returns CDR1 LNHDA and CDR2 SQIVND (reference sequence). Trimming removed 10 bases from V and 4 bases from J; junction bases left unmatched: 10. The CDR3 has 14 amino acids. CDR3 sequence: CATAAGKIYNEQFF. CDR3 DNA sequence: TGTGCCACCGCAGCGGGAAAAATTTACAATGAGCAGTTCTTC.

The chain uses TRBV6-5 and TRBJ2-2; 8 nucleotides agree with TRBD1. The CDR3 is 15 amino acids. The trim removed 6 bases at V and 2 bases at J, leaving 5 bases unmatched. CDR1 and CDR2 (germline): MNHEY, SVGAGI. For the CDR3, the DNA is TGTGCCAGCAGGGGAGACAGGGGCAACACCGGGGAGCTGTTTTTT. Translating gives CASRGDRGNTGELFF.

The chain has TRBV3-1 (or the pseudogene TRBV3-2) and TRBJ1-4; 9 bases align to TRBD1. Germline V gene lookup returns CDR1 LGHDT and CDR2 YNNKEL (reference sequence). CDR3 length: 15 amino acids. After removal of 4 bases from V and 6 bases from J, the junction contained 6 bases not matched to a gene. DNA of the CDR3: TGTGCCAGCAGCCCAGGACAGGGGTGGGATGAAAAACTGTTTTTT. This translates into CASSPGQGWDEKLFF.

This rearrangement joins TRBV18 to TRBJ1-2, with 8 bases matching TRBD1. J was trimmed by 6 bases and V by 0 bases; bases with no gene match: 9. CDR1 is KGHSH, CDR2 LQKENI, per germline. The CDR3 consists of 16 residues. The CDR3 region is CASSPPSIDRGHGYTF. The CDR3 coding sequence is TGTGCCAGCTCACCACCATCCATTGACAGGGGCCATGGCTACACCTTC.

The rearrangement links TRBV5-4 to TRBJ1-6; the D gene is possibly TRBD1 (6 bases). This CDR3 is 16 amino acids long. V was clipped by 4 bases and J by 0 bases, with 11 bases between them. Germline CDR1 is SGHNT and CDR2 is YYREEE (reference sequence). The CDR3 is CASSQDRSSYNSPLHF. CDR3 sequence (DNA): TGTGCCAGCAGCCAAGACAGGAGCTCCTATAATTCACCCCTCCACTTT. Together with reference TRBV5-4 and TRBJ1-6, the CDR3 gives the full variable domain: ETGVTQSPTHLIKTRGQQVTLRCSSQSGHNTVSWYQQALGQGPQFIFQYYREEENGRGNFPPRFSGLQFPNYSSELNVNALELDDSALYLCASSQDRSSYNSPLHFGNGTRLTVT.

The rearrangement joins TRBV19 to TRBJ2-3; D is perhaps TRBD1 (6 bases). The CDR3 contains 18 residues. V was shortened by 4 bases and J by 1 base, with 21 bases between the two germline ends. Germline V lookup: CDR1 LNHDA, CDR2 SQIVND (reference sequence). This CDR3 reads CASSKGPGRDTRTDTQYF. In nucleotides, the CDR3 is TGTGCCAGTAGTAAGGGGCCAGGTCGGGACACGCGCACAGATACGCAGTATTTT.

This sequence joins TRBV7-9 and TRBJ2-7; 9 bases are shared with TRBD2. Trimming took 4 bases from V and 3 from J; bases not matched to a gene: 4. This CDR3 comprises 14 residues. From germline, CDR1 is SEHNR and CDR2 FQNEAQ (reference sequence). CDR3 in amino acids: CASSYGLALYEQYF. DNA for the CDR3: TGTGCCAGCAGCTACGGACTAGCGCTCTACGAGCAGTACTTC.

The chain is built from TRBV2 and TRBJ2-3; D perhaps matches TRBD2 (6 bases). CDR1 and CDR2 from the germline V gene are SNHLY and FYNNEI. V was pared by 4 bases and J by 4 bases, with 12 bases between. The CDR3 spans 14 residues. The CDR3 DNA follows: TGTGCCAGCAGTGTTACGGAGGGCGCAGATACGCAGTATTTT. This sequence encodes CASSVTEGADTQYF.

V gene TRBV3-1 (or the pseudogene TRBV3-2) combines with J gene TRBJ2-2; D not resolved. Trimming shortened V by 4 bases and J by 4 bases, and 13 bases separated the two germline ends. Per the germline V gene, CDR1 is LGHDT and CDR2 is YNNKEL (reference sequence). The CDR3 covers 15 residues. CDR3 region: CASSPTPPGTGELFF. CDR3 DNA: TGTGCCAGCAGCCCGACCCCGCCGGGCACCGGGGAGCTGTTTTTT.

A single count supports this clone. CDR3 residues: CASSGGGSSYNEQFF. CDR3 coding DNA: TGTGCCAGCAGTGGGGGGGGTAGCTCCTACAATGAGCAGTTCTTC. The V call is TRBV28, the J call TRBJ2-1, with TRBD2 identical over 7 bases. The length of the CDR3 is 15 residues. V lost 5 bases, J lost 0 bases, and 4 bases stayed unmatched. Germline V lookup: CDR1 MDHEN, CDR2 SYDVKM.

The chain is built from TRBV5-6 and TRBJ1-2, with D possibly matching TRBD1 (6 bases). Germline CDR1 SGHDT, CDR2 YYEEEE. Deletions cut 0 bases from V and 9 bases from J, with 9 bases between. This CDR3 comprises 12 residues. DNA for the CDR3: TGTGCCAGCAGCTTGGGTGGGGGCCGCTACACCTTC. This codes for CASSLGGGRYTF.

V and J are TRBV5-1 and TRBJ1-1, with D unclear. Trimming took off 0 bases at V and 1 base at J, with 13 bases between the two ends. CDR1 and CDR2 from the germline V gene are SGHRS and YFSETQ. This CDR3 has 16 residues. Written as DNA, the CDR3 is TGCGCCAGCAGCTTGGATGCGGGTAAACGGAACACTGAAGCTTTCTTT. Translated: CASSLDAGKRNTEAFF.

The chain is built from TRBV24-1 and TRBJ2-7; weak D call: TRBD1 (5 bases). The V gene lost 3 bases and the J gene lost 5 bases, with 16 bases spanning the gap. The CDR3 contains 15 residues. Germline CDR1 reads KGHDR; CDR2 reads SFDVKD. The CDR3 region is CATSDPGAGINEQYF. The CDR3, as DNA: TGTGCCACCAGTGATCCTGGGGCAGGCATCAACGAGCAGTACTTC.

This rearrangement joins TRBV12-3 or TRBV12-4 to TRBJ1-5; possible D gene TRBD1, 6 bases. The ends were cut back, 3 bases at V and 7 bases at J, with 10 bases in the middle. The CDR3 is 13 amino acids. The CDR3 is CASSFAGDQPQHF. Here the CDR3 DNA reads TGTGCCAGCAGTTTTGCAGGGGACCAGCCCCAGCATTTT.

This rearrangement joins TRBV11-2 to TRBJ2-2; 12 nucleotides align to TRBD1. The CDR3 covers 15 residues. V dropped 4 bases and J dropped 6; count of bases not matched to a gene: 3. The germline CDR1 and CDR2 sequences are SGHAT and FQNNGV. CDR3 in amino acids: CASSWDRGRSGELFF. Written as DNA, the CDR3 is TGTGCCAGCAGCTGGGACAGGGGGCGATCCGGGGAGCTGTTTTTT. The full variable domain, rest sourced from reference TRBV11-2 and TRBJ2-2, is EAGVAQSPRYKIIEKRQSVAFWCNPISGHATLYWYQQILGQGPKLLIQFQNNGVVDDSQLPKDRFSAERLKGVDSTLKIQPAKLEDSAVYLCASSWDRGRSGELFFGEGSRLTVL.

The chain joins TRBV2 to TRBJ1-6, with 7 bases that match TRBD1. The CDR3 runs 13 residues. The J segment lost 11 bases and the V segment lost 1 base, leaving 2 bases of the junction unmatched. The V gene's germline CDR1 is SNHLY and CDR2 FYNNEI. CDR3 in amino acids: CASSEGGQAPLHF. For the CDR3, the DNA is TGTGCCAGCAGTGAAGGAGGACAGGCACCCCTCCACTTT. The full variable domain, with the rest looked up from reference TRBV2 and TRBJ1-6, is EPEVTQTPSHQVTQMGQEVILRCVPISNHLYFYWYRQILGQKVEFLVSFYNNEISEKSEIFDDQFSVERPDGSNFTLKIRSTKLEDSAMYFCASSEGGQAPLHFGNGTRLTVT.

This clone was seen only once. This chain uses TRBV18 with TRBJ1-3; D is ambiguous. CDR1 KGHSH and CDR2 LQKENI come from the germline V gene. V was pared by 3 bases and J by 3 bases, with 3 bases between. This CDR3 has 12 residues. The CDR3 nucleotides read TGTGCCAGCTCACCCTTTGGAAACACCATATATTTT. It specifies CASSPFGNTIYF.

This chain connects TRBV6-1 to TRBJ2-1; D possibly corresponds to TRBD2 (6 bases). This CDR3 region has 14 residues. Germline CDR1 is MNHNS and CDR2 is SASEGT. V shed 3 bases and J shed 0 bases, with 6 bases lying between them. The CDR3 sequence: CASSERGSYNEQFF. CDR3 sequence (DNA): TGTGCCAGCAGTGAGCGGGGCTCCTACAATGAGCAGTTCTTC.

This clone was seen a single time. The rearrangement links TRBV12-5 to TRBJ2-3; maybe TRBD2 (6 bases). The V end was cut by 6 bases, the J end by 0 bases, with 10 bases between. This CDR3 comprises 14 residues. Germline assignment: CDR1 LGHNT and CDR2 FRNRAP. For the CDR3, the DNA is TGTGCTAGTGGGGAGGGGAGGAGCACAGATACGCAGTATTTT. This codes for CASGEGRSTDTQYF.

This clone has more than one count but fewer than ten. This chain joins TRBV2 and TRBJ1-2; D perhaps matches TRBD1 (6 bases). Deletions cut 2 bases from V and 8 bases from J, with 12 bases between. Germline V gives CDR1 SNHLY, CDR2 FYNNEI. The CDR3 is 13 amino acids. CDR3 sequence: CASSERDTYGYTF. CDR3 bases: TGTGCCAGCAGTGAACGGGACACTTACGGCTACACCTTC.

This clone has just a few counts. V is TRBV2 and J is TRBJ1-3; D unclear. Germline V lookup: CDR1 SNHLY, CDR2 FYNNEI. The CDR3 loop spans 14 amino acids. Trimming shortened V by 0 bases and J by 4 bases, and 7 bases separated the two germline ends. The CDR3 spells CASSEARGGNTIYF. The CDR3 region has the DNA TGTGCCAGCAGTGAAGCTCGGGGAGGAAACACCATATATTTT.

The CDR3 sequence: CASSSPPSGVYEQYF. CDR3 in DNA: TGTGCCAGCAGTTCCCCCCCTAGCGGGGTCTACGAGCAGTACTTC. The chain is built from TRBV6-5 and TRBJ2-7, with 9 bases fitting TRBD2. Germline lookup yields CDR1 MNHEY and CDR2 SVGAGI. The CDR3 spans 15 residues. The V segment lost 4 bases and the J segment 3 bases; nucleotides outside the gene matches: 7.

The rearrangement uses TRBV3-1 (or the pseudogene TRBV3-2) and TRBJ2-5; 7 nucleotides match TRBD1. V shed 7 bases, J shed 1 base, and the junction held 9 bases outside the gene matches. Germline loops: CDR1 LGHDT, CDR2 YNNKEL (reference sequence). CDR3 size: 15 residues. The CDR3 nucleotides are TGTGCCAGCAAGAGTGACAGGGCCCTCCAAGAGACCCAGTACTTC. It encodes CASKSDRALQETQYF.

The V call is TRBV5-4, the J call TRBJ2-7, with 7 nucleotides matching TRBD1. V gave up 1 base and J gave up 3 bases; unmatched junction bases: 4. This CDR3 spans 14 amino acids. CDR1 and CDR2 from the germline V gene are SGHNT and YYREEE (reference sequence). The DNA of the CDR3 is TGTGCCAGCAGCTTGACTGGACAGGTCTACGAGCAGTACTTC. Amino acid sequence: CASSLTGQVYEQYF.

The chain couples TRBV7-9 to TRBJ1-1, with D possibly TRBD1 on 5 matching bases. V lost 4 bases and J 5 bases, leaving 14 bases between the germline ends. There are 14 residues in the CDR3. In germline, CDR1 is SEHNR, CDR2 FQNEAQ (reference sequence). The CDR3 sequence is CASSSNSDRTEAFF. CDR3 DNA sequence: TGTGCCAGCAGCTCTAACTCAGACAGAACTGAAGCTTTCTTT.

The chain recombines TRBV7-2 with TRBJ2-5; tentative D call: TRBD2 (6 bases). CDR1 is SGHTA, CDR2 FQGNSA, per germline. This CDR3 is 15 amino acids long. Trimming left V 3 bases short and J 3 bases short, with 14 bases between. The CDR3 DNA sequence: TGTGCCAGCAGCTTCAAAGCGGGCAAAGAAGAGACCCAGTACTTC. Amino acids: CASSFKAGKEETQYF.

This chain links TRBV19 with TRBJ2-7; a weak D match, TRBD2 (6 bases). V lost 2 bases, J lost 1 base, and 21 bases lay in between. The germline CDR1 and CDR2 sequences are LNHDA and SQIVND (reference sequence). The CDR3 runs to 18 residues. The DNA for the CDR3 is TGTGCCAGTAGTATATCGGGAGTTGGAGGAGGGGTTTCCTACGAGCAGTACTTC. Translating gives CASSISGVGGGVSYEQYF.

The chain employs TRBV11-2 and TRBJ2-1, with TRBD2 as a possible D gene (6 bases). Germline V CDR1 and CDR2: SGHAT, FQNNGV. Trimming took 5 bases from V and 12 from J, leaving 14 bases between them. The CDR3 length is 12 residues. This CDR3 reads CASSGGLGWQFF. DNA of the CDR3: TGTGCCAGCAGCGGAGGGTTGGGGTGGCAGTTCTTC.